Shown below are 29 T cell receptor beta chains from a single sample sequenced in a study of blood T cell repertoires in COVID-19 (dated by TCRdb to the early 2020s). Library generation was performed with the immunoSEQ multiplex PCR assay. This immuneACCESS table, as held by TCRdb, lists in-frame sequences with V and J called but not all clones. Of the missing ones, under half trace to an unresolved V gene in checked studies; the others have no known cause. For this sample there are 150,000 to 200,000 clones; 80% to 90% appear just once. Together, the top ten hold around 2.3% of the sample. The specimen sequenced was peripheral blood. These receptors were collected from a man aged 35 to 55 with active or convalescent COVID-19.

The rearrangement uses TRBV11-2 and TRBJ2-3, with 8 bases matching TRBD2. CDR3 length: 16 residues. Germline loops: CDR1 SGHAT, CDR2 FQNNGV. V lost 8 bases, J lost 3 bases, and 13 bases stayed unmatched. CDR3 protein: CASPPVLAGHTDTQYF. The DNA of the CDR3 is TGTGCCAGCCCCCCCGTGTTAGCGGGGCATACAGATACGCAGTATTTT.

This chain joins TRBV7-9 and TRBJ1-5, with D possibly matching TRBD1 (5 bases). This CDR3 contains 16 residues. Trimming pared 5 bases from V and 3 bases from J, leaving 17 bases between. Germline V gene data show CDR1 as SEHNR and CDR2 as FQNEAQ (reference sequence). CDR3 sequence reads: CASSLGVGGPNQPQHF. In nucleotides, the CDR3 is TGTGCCAGCAGCCTCGGGGTGGGGGGTCCCAATCAGCCCCAGCATTTT.

The chain carries TRBV10-3 and TRBJ2-7; D might be TRBD2 (7 bases). This CDR3 contains 19 residues. The V gene's germline CDR1 is ENHRY and CDR2 SYGVKD. Trimming stripped 11 bases from V and 2 bases from J, with 34 bases between. CDR3 amino acids: CAAKGGNEGGPDMTYEQYF. The DNA for the CDR3 is TGTGCCGCAAAAGGGGGGAATGAGGGAGGGCCCGATATGACCTACGAGCAGTACTTC.

The V and J genes are TRBV13 and TRBJ2-1; 8 bases are shared with TRBD1. V lost 8 bases, J lost 0 bases, and 12 bases stayed unmatched. The CDR3 runs to 17 residues. Germline assignment: CDR1 PRHDT and CDR2 FYEKMQ (reference sequence). DNA of the CDR3: TGTGCCAGCGGGCCAGACAGGGGCCCCGGCTCCTACAATGAGCAGTTCTTC. Its protein is CASGPDRGPGSYNEQFF.

The chain carries TRBV6-5 and TRBJ2-7; D possibly corresponds to TRBD1 (5 bases). Germline V lookup: CDR1 MNHEY, CDR2 SVGAGI. This CDR3 contains 14 residues. V dropped 6 bases and J dropped 7 bases, with 19 bases sitting between them. For the CDR3, the DNA is TGTGCCAGCAGGCCTCCCCAGGGTACGCGGGAGCAGTACTTC. As protein: CASRPPQGTREQYF.

The CDR3 DNA reads TGTGCCAGCAGTGAAGGACAGAGCACAGATACGCAGTATTTT. This codes for CASSEGQSTDTQYF. The V and J genes are TRBV6-4 and TRBJ2-3; tentative D call: TRBD1 (6 bases). Trimming shortened V by 3 bases and J by 0 bases, and 7 bases separated the two germline ends. Germline-derived CDR1 and CDR2 are MRHNA and SNTAGT. The CDR3 has 14 residues.

This clone is medium-sized within its sample. The V gene is TRBV9, the J gene TRBJ2-2, with 9 bases lining up with TRBD2. Germline loops: CDR1 SGDLS, CDR2 YYNGEE. The V segment lost 4 bases and the J segment 5 bases; nucleotides outside the gene matches: 9. The CDR3 has 16 amino acids. This CDR3 reads CASSTQAAGGTGELFF. CDR3 in DNA: TGTGCCAGCAGCACCCAGGCAGCGGGGGGTACCGGGGAGCTGTTTTTT.

The genes are TRBV15 and TRBJ1-5, with D perhaps TRBD1 (5 bases). Deletions cut 2 bases from V and 3 bases from J, with 20 bases between. Germline loops: CDR1 LNHNV, CDR2 YYDKDF (reference sequence). The CDR3 has 18 residues. The CDR3 sequence: CATSRSLGRFRNNQPQHF. The CDR3, as DNA: TGTGCCACCAGCAGATCCCTGGGGCGTTTTAGGAACAATCAGCCCCAGCATTTT.

The rearrangement uses TRBV21-1 and TRBJ2-7; the table's D call TRBD1 went unverified against the DNA. TRBV21-1 is reported as a pseudogene. CDR3 size: 14 residues. The CDR3 DNA sequence: TGTGCCAGCCATGACAGGGGGAGCTCCTACGAGCAGTACTTC. Its protein product is CASHDRGSSYEQYF.

The chain employs TRBV11-2 and TRBJ2-2, with TRBD1 matching 8 bases. The CDR3 consists of 15 residues. The J segment lost 3 bases and the V segment lost 5 bases, leaving 5 bases of the junction unmatched. Germline V gene data show CDR1 as SGHAT and CDR2 as FQNNGV. CDR3 amino acids: CASSGQGGYTGELFF. CDR3 nucleotides: TGTGCCAGCAGCGGACAGGGCGGGTACACCGGGGAGCTGTTTTTT.

This sequence joins TRBV2 and TRBJ1-3; 8 positions match TRBD1. Germline V gene lookup returns CDR1 SNHLY and CDR2 FYNNEI. V lost 3 bases, J lost 8 bases, and 3 bases stayed unmatched. The CDR3 has 13 residues. For the CDR3, the DNA is TGTGCCAGCAGTGAGAACAGGGGGGACACCATATATTTT. Protein: CASSENRGDTIYF.

The CDR3 nucleotides are TGTGCCAGCAGTTTCCCTAGCGGGGGGGCGTCCTACGAGCAGTACTTC. Its protein product is CASSFPSGGASYEQYF. The chain uses TRBV28 and TRBJ2-7; TRBD2 matches 12 bases. Per germline, CDR1 MDHEN and CDR2 SYDVKM. This CDR3 has 16 amino acids. J gave up 1 base and V 3 bases, and 4 bases lay outside the gene matches. Supplemented by reference TRBV28 and TRBJ2-7, the full variable domain reads DVKVTQSSRYLVKRTGEKVFLECVQDMDHENMFWYRQDPGLGLRLIYFSYDVKMKEKGDIPEGYSVSREKKERFSLILESASTNQTSMYLCASSFPSGGASYEQYFGPGTRLTVT.

The V gene is TRBV18, the J gene TRBJ1-1; D may be TRBD1 (5 bases). Trimming cost V 3 bases and J 5 bases, with 10 bases left between them. The CDR3 has 13 amino acids. Looked up from germline, CDR1 is KGHSH and CDR2 is LQKENI. Here the CDR3 DNA reads TGTGCCAGCTCACCCCCGGGGGTTACTGAAGCTTTCTTT. Its translation is CASSPPGVTEAFF.

The gene calls are TRBV6-2 or TRBV6-3 and TRBJ1-6; D is uncertain. The CDR3 runs 16 residues. V was cut by 4 bases and J by 10 bases, with 20 bases left in between. Germline V gene lookup returns CDR1 MNHEY and CDR2 SVGEGT. CDR3 sequence: CASSLSASGFRSPLHF. CDR3 nucleotides: TGTGCCAGCAGTTTAAGTGCGTCGGGGTTTCGGTCACCCCTCCACTTT.

The rearrangement uses TRBV9 and TRBJ2-5; 12 nucleotides match TRBD2. After removal of 3 bases from V and 3 bases from J, the junction contained 0 bases not matched to a gene. CDR1 and CDR2 (germline): SGDLS, YYNGEE. This CDR3 is built from 14 residues. This CDR3 is CASSGTSGEETQYF. Written as DNA, the CDR3 is TGTGCCAGCAGCGGGACTAGCGGGGAAGAGACCCAGTACTTC.

V usage is TRBV30 and J usage is TRBJ2-2, with a possible D match to TRBD1 (5 bases). Per the germline V gene, CDR1 is GTSNPN and CDR2 is SVGIG (reference sequence). V lost 5 bases and J 4 bases, leaving 11 bases between the germline ends. The CDR3 sequence is 13 residues long. The CDR3 DNA sequence: TGTGCCTGGTCCAGGGCTCCCACCGGGGAGCTGTTTTTT. Translated, it gives CAWSRAPTGELFF.

This clone was recorded a few times. The chain recombines TRBV11-2 with TRBJ1-2, with unresolved D. Trimming removed 5 bases from V and 8 bases from J, with 12 bases in between. The CDR3 loop spans 12 amino acids. From germline, CDR1 is SGHAT and CDR2 FQNNGV. In DNA, the CDR3 is TGTGCCAGCAGCCCCCTCCCTAGGGGCTACACCTTC. This gives the protein CASSPLPRGYTF. The full variable domain, with the rest looked up from reference TRBV11-2 and TRBJ1-2, is EAGVAQSPRYKIIEKRQSVAFWCNPISGHATLYWYQQILGQGPKLLIQFQNNGVVDDSQLPKDRFSAERLKGVDSTLKIQPAKLEDSAVYLCASSPLPRGYTFGSGTRLTVV.

In regard to this clone: The sample holds other DNA sequences that translate to the same CDR3. The CDR3 reads CASSLPRTDSEAFF. CDR3 coding DNA: TGTGCCAGCAGCCTCCCGAGGACGGACAGTGAAGCTTTCTTT. The chain has TRBV3-1 (or the pseudogene TRBV3-2) and TRBJ1-1; D is perhaps TRBD1 (6 bases). The ends were cut back, 4 bases at V and 7 bases at J, with 16 bases in the middle. Germline V gene data show CDR1 as LGHDT and CDR2 as YNNKEL (reference sequence). The CDR3 covers 14 residues.

This chain connects TRBV7-3 to TRBJ2-3; TRBD2 agrees at 9 bases. CDR1 is SGHTA, CDR2 FQGTGA, per germline. The J segment lost 5 bases and the V segment lost 5 bases, leaving 11 bases of the junction unmatched. This CDR3 is built from 16 residues. The CDR3 nucleotides read TGTGCCAGCAGCCCGCACGGTAGCGGGGGTATAGATACGCAGTATTTT. As protein: CASSPHGSGGIDTQYF. The variable domain in full, with the rest retrieved from reference TRBV7-3 and TRBJ2-3, is GAGVSQTPSNKVTEKGKYVELRCDPISGHTALYWYRQSLGQGPEFLIYFQGTGAADDSGLPNDRFFAVRPEGSVSTLKIQRTERGDSAVYLCASSPHGSGGIDTQYFGPGTRLTVL.

The sample holds many counts of this clone. This chain uses TRBV11-3 with TRBJ1-6, with TRBD1 matching over 9 bases. This CDR3 is 16 amino acids long. Germline trimming cut 5 bases from V and 8 bases from J; bases unmatched to any gene: 10. Germline V CDR1 and CDR2: SGHNT, YENEEA. The CDR3 nucleotides are TGTGCCAGCAGCAAATGGACAGGGGACGTGTATTCACCCCTCCACTTT. Amino acid sequence: CASSKWTGDVYSPLHF.

The rearrangement uses TRBV5-8 and TRBJ1-6; D might be TRBD1 (6 bases). The CDR3 sequence is 12 residues long. Per germline, CDR1 SGHTS and CDR2 YDEGEE. Between the trimmed V and J ends, which lost 5 bases and 6 bases, there was a span of 6 bases. This CDR3 reads CASRGANSPLHF. The CDR3 DNA reads as TGTGCCAGCAGGGGGGCTAATTCACCCCTCCACTTT. Together with reference TRBV5-8 and TRBJ1-6, the CDR3 gives the full variable domain: EAGVTQSPTHLIKTRGQQATLRCSPISGHTSVYWYQQALGLGLQFLLWYDEGEERNRGNFPPRFSGRQFPNYSSELNVNALELEDSALYLCASRGANSPLHFGNGTRLTVT.

The rearrangement links TRBV9 to TRBJ1-1; D is ambiguous. The CDR3 has 15 amino acids. Germline CDR1 and CDR2: SGDLS and YYNGEE. V lost 0 bases and J 0 bases, leaving 9 bases between the germline ends. The CDR3 DNA reads as TGTGCCAGCAGCGTAGGAGGCGGAGTGAACACTGAAGCTTTCTTT. Its protein is CASSVGGGVNTEAFF.

The rearrangement uses TRBV29-1 and TRBJ1-4; tentative D call: TRBD1 (5 bases). This CDR3 region has 12 residues. Germline values: CDR1 SQVTM, CDR2 ANQGSEA. Deletions cut 6 bases from V and 10 bases from J, with 15 bases between. Here the CDR3 reads CSVEDLGGKLFF. As DNA, the CDR3 is TGCAGCGTCGAGGATCTGGGGGGAAAACTGTTTTTT.

The chain uses TRBV28 and TRBJ1-2; TRBD1 matches 9 bases. The CDR3 consists of 15 residues. Germline CDR1 MDHEN, CDR2 SYDVKM. After removal of 6 bases from V and 0 bases from J, the junction contained 5 bases not matched to a gene. The CDR3 spells CASREQGAANYGYTF. The CDR3 DNA reads as TGTGCCAGCAGGGAACAGGGGGCCGCTAACTATGGCTACACCTTC.

The chain joins TRBV10-2 to TRBJ1-3; no clear D gene. Germline V gene data show CDR1 as WSHSY and CDR2 as SAAADI. V lost 4 bases to trimming and J lost 0 bases, with 4 bases between them. The CDR3 has 13 residues. The CDR3 is CASSGSSGNTIYF. As DNA, the CDR3 is TGCGCCAGCAGTGGGAGCTCTGGAAACACCATATATTTT.

The chain employs TRBV12-3 or TRBV12-4 and TRBJ1-1; possibly TRBD1 for D (5 bases). The CDR3 is 13 residues long. V was clipped by 3 bases and J by 7 bases, with 12 bases between them. CDR3 region: CASSFRGSGEAFF. CDR3 bases: TGTGCCAGCAGTTTTCGGGGGAGCGGTGAAGCTTTCTTT.

A note on this clone: Other nucleotide sequences from this sample produce the same CDR3. The chain employs TRBV19 and TRBJ1-5; 9 bases are a match to TRBD1. Germline V gene lookup returns CDR1 LNHDA and CDR2 SQIVND (reference sequence). The CDR3 is 14 amino acids. Germline trimming cut 8 bases from V and 4 bases from J; bases unmatched to any gene: 6. In DNA form, the CDR3 reads TGTGCCAGTTCCTTGACAGGGGGAAATCAGCCCCAGCATTTT. This gives the protein CASSLTGGNQPQHF.

The rearrangement joins TRBV11-2 to TRBJ1-1; no clear D gene. The CDR3 has 16 residues. The germline gives CDR1 SGHAT, CDR2 FQNNGV. V was clipped by 0 bases and J by 0 bases, with 11 bases between them. The DNA of the CDR3 is TGTGCCAGCAGCTTAGATCTTACAGCCCTGAACACTGAAGCTTTCTTT. Amino acid sequence: CASSLDLTALNTEAFF.

The chain carries TRBV7-9 and TRBJ1-2, with a tentative D call TRBD1 (6 bases). Trimming removed 10 bases at V and 3 bases at J, with 12 bases between. CDR1 is SEHNR and CDR2 is FQNEAQ in the germline V gene (reference sequence). The CDR3 has 12 residues. The CDR3 nucleotides read TGTGCCACCGATGAGGGGGACTATGGCTACACCTTC. Its translation is CATDEGDYGYTF.